This T cell receptor (beta chain) was sequenced for a study of CD8+ T cells in alopecia areata. Extracted RNA was reverse transcribed, and the resulting cDNA served as sequencing template. Data came from immunoSEQ multiplex PCR; TCRdb stores just in-frame clones and leaves some out. Here the sample spans about 210,000 clones, less than 75% being singletons. Trimming took off 8 bases at V and 3 bases at J, with 19 bases between the two ends. CDR3 size: 14 residues. From germline, CDR1 is GTSNPN and CDR2 SVGIG (reference sequence). Treatment reported: oral pan-JAK inhibitor, 5-10 mg twice daily. The rearrangement uses TRBV30 and TRBJ1-2; TRBD1 is a possible D gene (6 bases). Material: CD4+ T cells sorted from blood, obtained at week 4, from a patient treated with tofacitinib. The receptor was isolated from a human donor with alopecia areata. The CDR3, as DNA: TGTGCCGGACAGAGGACACGACGTGACTATGGCTACACCTTC. This sequence encodes CAGQRTRRDYGYTF.